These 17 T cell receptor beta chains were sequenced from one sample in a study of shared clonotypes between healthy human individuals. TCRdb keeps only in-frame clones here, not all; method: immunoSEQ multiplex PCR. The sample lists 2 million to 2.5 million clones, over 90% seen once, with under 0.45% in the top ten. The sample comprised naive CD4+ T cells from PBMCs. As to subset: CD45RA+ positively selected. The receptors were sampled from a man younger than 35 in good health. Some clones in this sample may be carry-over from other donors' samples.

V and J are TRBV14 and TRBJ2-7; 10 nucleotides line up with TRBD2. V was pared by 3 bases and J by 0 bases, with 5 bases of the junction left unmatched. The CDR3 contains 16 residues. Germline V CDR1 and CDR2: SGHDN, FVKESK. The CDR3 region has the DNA TGTGCCAGCAGCCAGACTAGCGGGTCCGCCTCCTACGAGCAGTACTTC. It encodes CASSQTSGSASYEQYF.

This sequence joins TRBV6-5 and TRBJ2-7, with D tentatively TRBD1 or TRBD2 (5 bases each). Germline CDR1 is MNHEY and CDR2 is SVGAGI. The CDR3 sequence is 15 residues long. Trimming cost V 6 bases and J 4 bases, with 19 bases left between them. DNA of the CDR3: TGTGCCAGCAGCGAAAGAGGGACCCGGGGTTACGAGCAGTACTTC. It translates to CASSERGTRGYEQYF.

CDR3 sequence: CASSLVARETQYF. In nucleotides, the CDR3 is TGCGCCAGCAGCTTGGTCGCGAGGGAGACCCAGTACTTC. The rearrangement joins TRBV5-1 to TRBJ2-5, with D uncertain. Trimming stripped 0 bases from V and 5 bases from J, with 8 bases between. CDR1 and CDR2 (germline): SGHRS, YFSETQ. The CDR3 length is 13 residues.

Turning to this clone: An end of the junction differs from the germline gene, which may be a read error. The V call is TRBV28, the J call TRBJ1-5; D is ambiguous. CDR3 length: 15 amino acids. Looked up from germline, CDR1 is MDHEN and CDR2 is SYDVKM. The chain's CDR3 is CASSLYPRGHRVRFF. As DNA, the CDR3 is TGTGCCAGCAGTTTATATCCCCGTGGGCACCGGGTCAGATTTTTT.

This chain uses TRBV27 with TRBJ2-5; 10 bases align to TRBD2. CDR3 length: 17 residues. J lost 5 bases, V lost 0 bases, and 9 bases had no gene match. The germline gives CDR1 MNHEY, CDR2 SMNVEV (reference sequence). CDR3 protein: CASSLSASGRAWETQYF. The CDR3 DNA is TGTGCCAGCAGTTTATCGGCAAGCGGGAGGGCTTGGGAGACCCAGTACTTC.

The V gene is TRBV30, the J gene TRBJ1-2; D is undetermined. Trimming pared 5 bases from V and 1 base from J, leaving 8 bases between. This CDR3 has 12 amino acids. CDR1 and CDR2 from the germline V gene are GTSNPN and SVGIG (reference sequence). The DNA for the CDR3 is TGTGCCTGGGGTATGGGTAACTATGGCTACACCTTC. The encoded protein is CAWGMGNYGYTF. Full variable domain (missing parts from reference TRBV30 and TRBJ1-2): SQTIHQWPATLVQPVGSPLSLECTVEGTSNPNLYWYRQAAGRGLQLLFYSVGIGQISSEVPQNLSASRPQDRQFILSSKKLLLSDSGFYLCAWGMGNYGYTFGSGTRLTVV.

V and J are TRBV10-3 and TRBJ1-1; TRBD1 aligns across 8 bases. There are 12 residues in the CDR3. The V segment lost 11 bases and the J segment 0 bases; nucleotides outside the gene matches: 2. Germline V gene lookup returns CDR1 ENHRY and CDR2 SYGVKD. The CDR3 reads CAVGQVNTEAFF. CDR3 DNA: TGTGCCGTGGGACAGGTGAACACTGAAGCTTTCTTT.

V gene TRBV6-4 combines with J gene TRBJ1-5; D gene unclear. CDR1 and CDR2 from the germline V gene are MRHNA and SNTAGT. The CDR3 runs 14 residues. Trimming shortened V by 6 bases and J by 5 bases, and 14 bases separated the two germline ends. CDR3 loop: CASSPNPRYQPQHF. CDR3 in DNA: TGTGCCAGCAGCCCTAACCCCCGGTATCAGCCCCAGCATTTT.

This CDR3 reads CASSLNRGLNTEAFF. CDR3 DNA sequence: TGTGCCAGCAGTTTAAACAGGGGGTTGAACACTGAAGCTTTCTTT. The rearrangement uses TRBV28 and TRBJ1-1; 8 bases map to TRBD1. Germline V lookup: CDR1 MDHEN, CDR2 SYDVKM. V lost 2 bases to trimming and J lost 0 bases; unmatched junction nucleotides: 2. The length of the CDR3 is 15 residues. The entire variable domain, with the rest obtained from reference TRBV28 and TRBJ1-1, is as follows: DVKVTQSSRYLVKRTGEKVFLECVQDMDHENMFWYRQDPGLGLRLIYFSYDVKMKEKGDIPEGYSVSREKKERFSLILESASTNQTSMYLCASSLNRGLNTEAFFGQGTRLTVV.

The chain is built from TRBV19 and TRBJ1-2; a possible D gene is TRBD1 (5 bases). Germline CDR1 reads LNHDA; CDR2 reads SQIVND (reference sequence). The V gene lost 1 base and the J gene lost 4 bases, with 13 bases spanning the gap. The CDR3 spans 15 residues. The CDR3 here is CASSIGVGTVYGYTF. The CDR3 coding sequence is TGTGCCAGTAGTATAGGGGTTGGGACGGTCTATGGCTACACCTTC.

The DNA of the CDR3 is TGTGCCAGCAGCCCGAATGGTAGGGTTAACACTGAAGCTTTCTTT. It specifies CASSPNGRVNTEAFF. The rearrangement uses TRBV5-4 and TRBJ1-1; D is uncertain. Trimming took off 4 bases at V and 2 bases at J, with 15 bases between the two ends. This CDR3 comprises 15 residues. The germline gives CDR1 SGHNT, CDR2 YYREEE (reference sequence).

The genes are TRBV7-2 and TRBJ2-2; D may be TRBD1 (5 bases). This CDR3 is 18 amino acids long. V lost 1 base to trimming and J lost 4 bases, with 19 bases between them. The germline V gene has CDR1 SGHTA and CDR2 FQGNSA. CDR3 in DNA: TGTGCCAGCAGCTTAGGGGGCCGTGGGGTGGGATTCACCGGGGAGCTGTTTTTT. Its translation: CASSLGGRGVGFTGELFF. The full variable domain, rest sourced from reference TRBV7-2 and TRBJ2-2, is GAGVSQSPSNKVTEKGKDVELRCDPISGHTALYWYRQSLGQGLEFLIYFQGNSAPDKSGLPSDRFSAERTGGSVSTLTIQRTQQEDSAVYLCASSLGGRGVGFTGELFFGEGSRLTVL.

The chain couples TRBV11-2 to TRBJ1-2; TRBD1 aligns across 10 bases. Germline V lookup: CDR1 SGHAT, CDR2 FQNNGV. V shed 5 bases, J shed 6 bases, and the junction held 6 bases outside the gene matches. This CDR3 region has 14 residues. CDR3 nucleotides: TGTGCCAGCAGCCGGGACAGGGGAACCGATGGCTACACCTTC. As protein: CASSRDRGTDGYTF.

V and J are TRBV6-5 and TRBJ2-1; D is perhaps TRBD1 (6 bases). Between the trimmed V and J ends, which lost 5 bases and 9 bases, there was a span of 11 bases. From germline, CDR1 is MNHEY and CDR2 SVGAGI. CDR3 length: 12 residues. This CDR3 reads CASSRKGGEQFF. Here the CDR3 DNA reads TGTGCCAGCAGTCGTAAAGGGGGTGAGCAGTTCTTC.

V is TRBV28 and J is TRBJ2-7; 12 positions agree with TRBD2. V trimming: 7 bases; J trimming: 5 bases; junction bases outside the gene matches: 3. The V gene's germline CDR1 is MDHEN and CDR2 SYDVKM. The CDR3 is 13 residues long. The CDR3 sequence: CASTRTSGNEQYF. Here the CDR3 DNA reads TGTGCCAGCACCCGGACTAGCGGGAACGAGCAGTACTTC.

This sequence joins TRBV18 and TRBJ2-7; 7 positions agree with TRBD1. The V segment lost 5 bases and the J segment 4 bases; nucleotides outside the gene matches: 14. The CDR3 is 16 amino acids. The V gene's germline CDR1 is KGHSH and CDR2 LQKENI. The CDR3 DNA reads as TGTGCCAGCTCAGCTCATAAAGGGGGCGAAGGATACGAGCAGTACTTC. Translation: CASSAHKGGEGYEQYF.

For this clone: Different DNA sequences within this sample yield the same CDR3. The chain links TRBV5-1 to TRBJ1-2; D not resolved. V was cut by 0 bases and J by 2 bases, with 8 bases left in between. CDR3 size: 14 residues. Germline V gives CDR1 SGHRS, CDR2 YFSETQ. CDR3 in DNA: TGCGCCAGCAGCTTGGGTACAGCAAACTATGGCTACACCTTC. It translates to CASSLGTANYGYTF. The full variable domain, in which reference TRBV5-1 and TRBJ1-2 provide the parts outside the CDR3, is KAGVTQTPRYLIKTRGQQVTLSCSPISGHRSVSWYQQTPGQGLQFLFEYFSETQRNKGNFPGRFSGRQFSNSRSEMNVSTLELGDSALYLCASSLGTANYGYTFGSGTRLTVV.